Listed below are T cell receptor beta chains from one sample, sequenced in a study of blood T cell repertoires in COVID-19. Generated by immunoSEQ multiplex PCR, the TCRdb table keeps only in-frame clones and is missing some. The profile shows approximately 80,000 clones, roughly 88% of them singletons. Sequences were obtained from peripheral blood. All receptors come from a human donor in a cohort sampled during active COVID-19. The CDR3 runs from the conserved cysteine through the conserved F or W. A D gene is named only where the DNA matches it firmly. A row's size may be missing; if present it is once, few, many or a size class.

V gene	J gene	D gene	CDR3 length	clone size	CDR3 DNA	CDR3 protein
TRBV3-1/TRBV3-2	TRBJ2-5	NA	16	NA	TGTGCCAGCAGCCTATCTCAAGGACACGCTCTAGAGACCCAGTACTTC	CASSLSQGHALETQYF
TRBV10-3	TRBJ2-4	NA	18	NA	TGTGCCATCAGTGAGTCTCAGGTAGGCGTTTGGACCAAAAACATTCAGTACTTC	CAISESQVGVWTKNIQYF
TRBV2	TRBJ1-1	NA	13	NA	TGTGCCAGCAGTACAGGGCTGAACACTGAAGCTTTCTTT	CASSTGLNTEAFF
TRBV13	TRBJ1-2	TRBD1	15	NA	TGTGCCAGCAGCTTAGGAGGACAGGGAGTTAGTGGCTACACCTTC	CASSLGGQGVSGYTF
TRBV7-3	TRBJ2-1	NA	17	NA	TGTGCCAGCAGCTTCCCTGGGACTCGCCATTTCTACAATGAGCAGTTCTTC	CASSFPGTRHFYNEQFF
TRBV29-1	TRBJ2-3	NA	13	NA	TGCAGCGTTGCTGGACAGAACACAGATACGCAGTATTTT	CSVAGQNTDTQYF
TRBV11-2	TRBJ2-5	TRBD2	15	NA	TGTGCCAGCAGCTTAGCGGGAGGTATGGGTGAGACCCAGTACTTC	CASSLAGGMGETQYF
TRBV6-2/TRBV6-3	TRBJ1-5	TRBD1	19	NA	TGTGCCAGCAGTTACCCCGGGACAGATAGAAGATATAGCAATCAGCCCCAGCATTTT	CASSYPGTDRRYSNQPQHF
TRBV21-1	TRBJ2-7	NA	16	NA	TGTGCCAGCAGCAAAGACCAGGACAGGAGCTCCTACGAGCAGTACTTC	CASSKDQDRSSYEQYF
TRBV5-1	TRBJ2-7	TRBD1	13	NA	TGCGCCAGCAGCCGGACAGGATCCTACGAGCAGTACTTC	CASSRTGSYEQYF
TRBV19	TRBJ1-6	NA	15	once	TGTGCCAGTACCCAGGGTGAAAACTATAATTCACCCCTCCACTTT	CASTQGENYNSPLHF
TRBV10-1	TRBJ2-3	TRBD2	18	NA	TGCGCCAGCAGTGAGTCTCGGGGCGGGGGATGGTGTCCAGATACGCAGTATTTT	CASSESRGGGWCPDTQYF
TRBV4-2	TRBJ2-2	NA	13	few	TGTGCCAGCAGCCTCACGAGAGCCGGGGAGCTGTTTTTT	CASSLTRAGELFF
TRBV2	TRBJ1-3	NA	14	NA	TGTGCCAGCAGTGGAGGGACTTCTGGAAACACCATATATTTT	CASSGGTSGNTIYF
TRBV7-3	TRBJ2-3	TRBD2	15	few	TGTGCCAGCAGCACCCAGCGGGGGGACGCAGATACGCAGTATTTT	CASSTQRGDADTQYF
TRBV6-2/TRBV6-3	TRBJ2-7	NA	13	few	TGTGCCAGCAGTCACCCCCCTTCGTCCGGGCAGTACTTC	CASSHPPSSGQYF
TRBV6-4	TRBJ1-2	NA	13	NA	TGTGCCAGCAGTGACGGTAGGGGGTCTGGCTACACCTTC	CASSDGRGSGYTF
TRBV9	TRBJ2-3	NA	14	NA	TGTGCCAGCAGCGCATCTACCAGCACAGATACGCAGTATTTT	CASSASTSTDTQYF
TRBV2	TRBJ2-7	NA	11	once	TGTGCCAGTCAGGGATTCGACGAGCAGTACTTC	CASQGFDEQYF
TRBV5-3	TRBJ2-7	NA	15	NA	TGTGCCAGAAGCTTGGAGCGAAACCCCCCCTACGAGCAGTACTTC	CARSLERNPPYEQYF
TRBV19	TRBJ2-2	TRBD1	16	NA	TGTGCCAGTAGTGACAGGACAGGGGGTCATACCGGGGAGCTGTTTTTT	CASSDRTGGHTGELFF
TRBV4-3	TRBJ2-7	TRBD2	17	NA	TGCGCCAGCAGCCAAGATCCGGAAGCGGGGGGGGTCTACGAGCAGTACTTC	CASSQDPEAGGVYEQYF
TRBV6-6	TRBJ2-1	TRBD1	13	NA	TGTGCCAGCAGTCAAATCACAGGGGATGAGCAGTTCTTC	CASSQITGDEQFF
TRBV6-2/TRBV6-3	TRBJ1-5	NA	13	NA	TGTGCCAGCAGCGACGGAGGCAATCAGCCCCAGCATTTT	CASSDGGNQPQHF
TRBV5-4	TRBJ1-2	TRBD1	13	NA	TGTGCCAGCAGCAGGGACAGGGGCGCTGGCTACACCTTC	CASSRDRGAGYTF
TRBV20-1	TRBJ2-5	NA	11	NA	TGCAGTACGGCAAGAGGGGAGACCCAGTACTTC	CSTARGETQYF
TRBV6-5	TRBJ1-6	NA	14	NA	TGTGCCAGCAGTTCAGGAGGACCAGATTCACCCCTCCACTTT	CASSSGGPDSPLHF
TRBV12-3/TRBV12-4	TRBJ2-1	NA	12	NA	TGTGCCAGCAGTCACCCGGGGGATGAGCAGTTCTTC	CASSHPGDEQFF
TRBV6-2/TRBV6-3	TRBJ2-5	TRBD1	15	NA	TGTGCCAGCAGTTACCTTGGACAGGGAAGGTGGACCCAGTACTTC	CASSYLGQGRWTQYF
TRBV6-2/TRBV6-3	TRBJ2-7	TRBD1	14	NA	TGTGCCAGCAGTTCGACGACAGGGGGCTACGAGCAGTACTTC	CASSSTTGGYEQYF
TRBV5-1	TRBJ2-1	TRBD2	16	NA	TGCGCCAGCAGCTTACCAGGACTAGCGGGAGCCAATGAGCAGTTCTTC	CASSLPGLAGANEQFF
TRBV6-1	TRBJ2-7	NA	15	NA	TGTGCCAGCAGTGAAAACCAGGCAGGACTCTACGAGCAGTACTTC	CASSENQAGLYEQYF
TRBV9	TRBJ2-3	NA	14	NA	TGTGCCAGCAGCGTATCCGGGGGCACAGATACGCAGTATTTT	CASSVSGGTDTQYF
TRBV7-2	TRBJ1-2	TRBD1	12	NA	TGTGCCAGCAGCCAAGCGACAGGGGTCTACACCTTC	CASSQATGVYTF
TRBV4-2	TRBJ2-7	TRBD1	15	NA	TGTGCCAGCAGCCTCGGGACAGGGGATTCCTACGAGCAGTACTTC	CASSLGTGDSYEQYF
TRBV15	TRBJ2-4	TRBD2	15	NA	TGTGCCACCAGCCGAGCGGGGGGGCCCAAAAACATTCAGTACTTC	CATSRAGGPKNIQYF